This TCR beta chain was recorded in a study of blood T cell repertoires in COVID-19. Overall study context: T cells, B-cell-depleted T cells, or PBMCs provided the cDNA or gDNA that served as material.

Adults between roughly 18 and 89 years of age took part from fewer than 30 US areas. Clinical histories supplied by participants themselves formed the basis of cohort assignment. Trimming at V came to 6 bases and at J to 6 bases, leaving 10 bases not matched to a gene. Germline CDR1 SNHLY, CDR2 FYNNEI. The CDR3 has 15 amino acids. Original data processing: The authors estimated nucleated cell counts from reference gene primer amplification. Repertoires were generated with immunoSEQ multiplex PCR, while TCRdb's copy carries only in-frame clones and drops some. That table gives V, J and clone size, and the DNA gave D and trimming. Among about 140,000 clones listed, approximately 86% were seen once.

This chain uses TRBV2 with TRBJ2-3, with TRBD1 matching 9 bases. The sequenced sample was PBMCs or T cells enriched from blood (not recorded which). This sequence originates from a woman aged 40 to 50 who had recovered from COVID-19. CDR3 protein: CASRGSGQGVDTQYF. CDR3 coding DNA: TGTGCCAGCAGGGGTTCGGGACAGGGCGTCGATACGCAGTATTTT.